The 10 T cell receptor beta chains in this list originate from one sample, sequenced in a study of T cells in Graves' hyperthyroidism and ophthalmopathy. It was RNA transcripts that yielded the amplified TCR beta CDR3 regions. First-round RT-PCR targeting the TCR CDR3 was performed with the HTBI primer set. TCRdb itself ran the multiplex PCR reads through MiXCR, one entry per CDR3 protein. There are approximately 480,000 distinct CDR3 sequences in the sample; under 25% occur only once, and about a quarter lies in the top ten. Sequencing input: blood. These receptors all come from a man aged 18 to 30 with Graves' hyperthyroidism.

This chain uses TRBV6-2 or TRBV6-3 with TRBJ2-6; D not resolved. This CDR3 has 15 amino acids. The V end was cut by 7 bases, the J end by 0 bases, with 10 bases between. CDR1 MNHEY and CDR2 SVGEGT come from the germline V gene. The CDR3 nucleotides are TGTGCCAGCACCAACGGGTTCTCTGGGGCCAACGTCCTGACTTTC. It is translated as CASTNGFSGANVLTF.

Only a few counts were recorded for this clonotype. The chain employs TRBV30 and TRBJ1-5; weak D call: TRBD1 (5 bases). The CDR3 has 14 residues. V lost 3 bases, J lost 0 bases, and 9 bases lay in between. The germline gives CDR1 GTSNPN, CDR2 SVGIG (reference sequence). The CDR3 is CAWSDSNSNQPQHF. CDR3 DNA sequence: TGTGCCTGGAGCGACAGCAATAGCAATCAGCCCCAGCATTTT. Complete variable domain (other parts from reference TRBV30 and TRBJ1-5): SQTIHQWPATLVQPVGSPLSLECTVEGTSNPNLYWYRQAAGRGLQLLFYSVGIGQISSEVPQNLSASRPQDRQFILSSKKLLLSDSGFYLCAWSDSNSNQPQHFGDGTRLSIL.

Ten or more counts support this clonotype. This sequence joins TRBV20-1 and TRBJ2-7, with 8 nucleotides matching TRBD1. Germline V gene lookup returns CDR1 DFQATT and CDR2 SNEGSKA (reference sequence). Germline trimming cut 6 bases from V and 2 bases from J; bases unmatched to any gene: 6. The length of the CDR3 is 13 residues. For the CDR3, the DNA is TGCAGTGCCCCGGGACAGGCAGCCTACGAGCAGTACTTC. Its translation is CSAPGQAAYEQYF.

This CDR3 reads CSAPTDGNTEAFF. Written as DNA, the CDR3 is TGCAGTGCCCCAACAGACGGCAACACTGAAGCTTTCTTT. The rearrangement joins TRBV20-1 to TRBJ1-1; D not certain. The CDR3 length is 13 residues. CDR1 is DFQATT and CDR2 is SNEGSKA in the germline V gene (reference sequence). V gave up 6 bases and J gave up 2 bases, with 13 bases separating them.

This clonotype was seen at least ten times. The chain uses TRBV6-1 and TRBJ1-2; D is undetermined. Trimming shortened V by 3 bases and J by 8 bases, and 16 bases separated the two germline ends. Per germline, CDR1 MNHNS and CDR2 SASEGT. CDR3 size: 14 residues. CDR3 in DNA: TGTGCCAGCAGTGAGGTTGTAGAGAGAGACGGCTACACCTTC. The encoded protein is CASSEVVERDGYTF.

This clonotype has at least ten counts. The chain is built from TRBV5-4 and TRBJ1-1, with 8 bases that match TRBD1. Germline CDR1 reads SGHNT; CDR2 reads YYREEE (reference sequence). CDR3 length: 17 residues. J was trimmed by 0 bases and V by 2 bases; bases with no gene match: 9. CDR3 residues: CASSFYRGGPMNTEAFF. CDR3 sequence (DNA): TGTGCCAGCAGCTTTTACAGGGGGGGACCGATGAACACTGAAGCTTTCTTT.

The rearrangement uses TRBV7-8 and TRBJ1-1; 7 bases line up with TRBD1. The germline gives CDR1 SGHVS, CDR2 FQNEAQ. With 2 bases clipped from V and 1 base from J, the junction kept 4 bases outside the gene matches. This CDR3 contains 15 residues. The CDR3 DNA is TGTGCCAGCAGCTTATACGGGACAGAGAACACTGAAGCTTTCTTT. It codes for CASSLYGTENTEAFF.

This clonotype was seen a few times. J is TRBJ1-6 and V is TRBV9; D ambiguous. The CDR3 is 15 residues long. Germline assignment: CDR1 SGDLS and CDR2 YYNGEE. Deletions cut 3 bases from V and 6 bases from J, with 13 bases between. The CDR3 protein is CASSAEGRTNSPLHF. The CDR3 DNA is TGTGCCAGCAGCGCCGAGGGCAGGACTAATTCACCCCTCCACTTT.

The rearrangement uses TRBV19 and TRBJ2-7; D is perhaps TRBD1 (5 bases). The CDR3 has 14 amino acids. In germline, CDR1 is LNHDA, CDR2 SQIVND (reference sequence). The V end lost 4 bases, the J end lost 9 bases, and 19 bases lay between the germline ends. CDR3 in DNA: TGTGCCAGTAGTAATGACAGAAAAACCCCCGCGCAGTACTTC. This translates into CASSNDRKTPAQYF.

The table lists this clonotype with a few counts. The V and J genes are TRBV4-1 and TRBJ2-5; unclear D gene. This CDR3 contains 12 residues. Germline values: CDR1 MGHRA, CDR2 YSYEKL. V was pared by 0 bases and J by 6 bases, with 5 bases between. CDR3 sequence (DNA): TGCGCCAGCAGCCAAGAGGGTCAGACCCAGTACTTC. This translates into CASSQEGQTQYF.